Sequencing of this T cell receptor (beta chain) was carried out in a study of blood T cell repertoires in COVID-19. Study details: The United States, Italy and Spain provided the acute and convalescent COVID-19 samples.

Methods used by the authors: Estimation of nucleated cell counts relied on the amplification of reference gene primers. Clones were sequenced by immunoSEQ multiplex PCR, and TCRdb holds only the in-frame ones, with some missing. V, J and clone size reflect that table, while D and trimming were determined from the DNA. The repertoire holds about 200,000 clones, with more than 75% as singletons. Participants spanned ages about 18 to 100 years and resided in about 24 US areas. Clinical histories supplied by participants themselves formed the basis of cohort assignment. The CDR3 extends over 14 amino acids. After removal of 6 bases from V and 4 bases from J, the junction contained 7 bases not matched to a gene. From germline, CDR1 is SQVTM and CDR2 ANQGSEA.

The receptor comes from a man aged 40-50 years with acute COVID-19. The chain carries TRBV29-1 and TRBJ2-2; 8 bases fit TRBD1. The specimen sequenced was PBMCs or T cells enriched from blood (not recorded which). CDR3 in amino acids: CSVHDRGGTGELFF. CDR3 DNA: TGCAGCGTCCACGACAGGGGCGGCACCGGGGAGCTGTTTTTT.